The T cell receptor (beta chain) under discussion was sequenced for a study of cytomegalovirus exposure and HLA in healthy donors. General study points: Specificity for CMV antigens was confirmed in vitro for three of the CMV-associated chains. An analysis was carried out later, and it reportedly showed fewer N-insertions in an Asian-associated ancestry cluster than the approximately 700-donor mean.

CDR3 length: 15 residues. V lost 5 bases to trimming and J lost 1 base, with 12 bases between them. CDR1 is SGHTA and CDR2 is FQGNSA in the germline V gene. Researchers ran the PCR with 60 Vbeta and 13 Jbeta primers. Repertoires were generated with immunoSEQ multiplex PCR, while TCRdb's copy carries only in-frame clones and drops some. In the table there are some 130,000 clones, 70% to 90% of which are singletons. To note about this clone: The target antigen is unknown.

The sample comprised PBMCs. The J gene is TRBJ2-1, the V gene TRBV7-2; D possibly corresponds to TRBD2 (6 bases). This clonotype originated in a boy between 10 and 17 years old in good health and CMV-seronegative. The CDR3 DNA follows: TGTGCCAGCAGCATGACTAGAGAGTCCTACAATGAGCAGTTCTTC. Amino acid sequence: CASSMTRESYNEQFF.